The clone carrying this T cell receptor beta chain was detected ten times or more. Antigen specificity is unknown. Time point defined: longitudinal time-point 3. This sample is part of a study of neurological immune-mediated disorders. From the 5' RACE reads, TCRdb called clonotypes with MiXCR, one entry per CDR3 protein. Altogether roughly 100,000 distinct CDR3 sequences are present, about 10% being singletons, with the ten largest covering approximately 3.1%. The study's findings and limits: Expansion of TCR clones was greatest in HTLV-1-associated myelopathy and smallest in multiple sclerosis, where it fell below that of healthy controls.

The length of the CDR3 is 13 residues. CDR1 DFQATT and CDR2 SNEGSKA come from the germline V gene (reference sequence). With V trimmed by 3 bases and J by 5 bases, 5 bases remained unmatched. The chain employs TRBV20-1 and TRBJ2-7, with 9 bases lining up with TRBD1. This clonotype was sampled from a female donor with HTLV-1-associated myelopathy (HAM/TSP). Sequences were obtained from PBMCs. The CDR3 DNA follows: TGCAGTGCTAGTTCGGACAGGGGCAACGAGCAGTACTTC. Residues: CSASSDRGNEQYF.